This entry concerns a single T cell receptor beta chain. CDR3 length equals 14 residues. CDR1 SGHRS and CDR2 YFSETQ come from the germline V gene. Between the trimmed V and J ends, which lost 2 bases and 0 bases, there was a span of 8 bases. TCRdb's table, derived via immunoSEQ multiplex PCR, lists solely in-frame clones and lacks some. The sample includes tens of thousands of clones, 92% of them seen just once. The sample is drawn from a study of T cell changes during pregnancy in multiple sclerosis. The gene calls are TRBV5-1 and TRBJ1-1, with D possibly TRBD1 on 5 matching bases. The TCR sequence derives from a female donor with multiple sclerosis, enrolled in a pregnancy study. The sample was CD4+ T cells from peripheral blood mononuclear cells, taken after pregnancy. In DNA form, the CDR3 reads TGCGCCAGCAGCTTCGGACAATTGAACACTGAAGCTTTCTTT. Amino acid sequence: CASSFGQLNTEAFF. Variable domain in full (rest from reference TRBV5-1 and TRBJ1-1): KAGVTQTPRYLIKTRGQQVTLSCSPISGHRSVSWYQQTPGQGLQFLFEYFSETQRNKGNFPGRFSGRQFSNSRSEMNVSTLELGDSALYLCASSFGQLNTEAFFGQGTRLTVV.